The source of this T cell receptor (beta chain) is a study of cytomegalovirus exposure and HLA in healthy donors. Study-level information: The approximately 120 validation repertoires and the roughly 670 first-cohort repertoires shared a platform, a later analysis reported. Points from the study as a whole: Rarity characterized most TCR sequences, yet some public TCRs appeared in many donors. The study designated 150 to 200 TCR beta chains cytomegalovirus-associated.

TCRdb keeps only in-frame clones here, not all; method: immunoSEQ multiplex PCR. Of over 150,000 clones in the sample, just under 90% were seen once. This CDR3 has 14 residues. Trimming removed 2 bases at V and 7 bases at J, with 11 bases between. Germline CDR1 is KGHSH and CDR2 is LQKENI. Notes on this clone: Its specificity is not known.

Sequenced input: PBMCs. This TCR derives from a woman younger than 35 in good health and CMV-seropositive. The chain uses TRBV18 and TRBJ1-4; weak D call: TRBD1 (5 bases). The CDR3 sequence is CASSPNQGPEKLFF. As DNA, the CDR3 is TGTGCCAGCTCACCAAACCAGGGTCCTGAAAAACTGTTTTTT.